Below, 26 T cell receptor beta chains from the same sample are listed, as sequenced in a study of OX40 agonist ivuxolimab in advanced cancers. TCRdb's copy holds only in-frame clones and misses some; the assay was immunoSEQ multiplex PCR. The sample lists tens of thousands of clones, roughly nine tenths occurring once. Sequenced material: CD4+ or CD8+ T cells sorted from blood, taken in a trial of the OX40 agonist ivuxolimab. The source is an adult with an advanced solid tumor such as melanoma, head and neck, liver or kidney cancer.

The chain links TRBV28 to TRBJ1-2; tentative D call: TRBD1 (6 bases). V was trimmed by 10 bases and J by 3 bases, leaving 15 bases between them. This CDR3 is built from 13 residues. Germline V gives CDR1 MDHEN, CDR2 SYDVKM. The DNA for the CDR3 is TGTGCCAACCAGACAGGACCCTACTATGGCTACACCTTC. Translating gives CANQTGPYYGYTF.

The CDR3 here is CASPDRGPETQYF. CDR3 DNA: TGTGCCAGCCCCGACAGGGGGCCTGAGACCCAGTACTTC. The V and J genes are TRBV6-1 and TRBJ2-5; 10 bases agree with TRBD1. The V and J ends lost 8 bases and 5 bases, in that order; junction bases with no gene match: 5. Germline assignment: CDR1 MNHNS and CDR2 SASEGT. This CDR3 comprises 13 residues.

The chain combines TRBV7-9 with TRBJ2-3, with 7 bases matching TRBD1. The germline V gene encodes CDR1 SEHNR and CDR2 FQNEAQ (reference sequence). The CDR3 is 16 residues long. Trimming at V came to 5 bases and at J to 5 bases, leaving 13 bases not matched to a gene. CDR3 protein: CASSPRPDRVIDTQYF. In nucleotides, the CDR3 is TGTGCCAGCAGCCCACGGCCAGACAGGGTTATAGATACGCAGTATTTT.

The rearrangement links TRBV6-5 to TRBJ2-3; a possible D gene is TRBD1 (5 bases). The CDR3 has 15 amino acids. Germline V lookup: CDR1 MNHEY, CDR2 SVGAGI. Trimming pared 6 bases from V and 1 base from J, leaving 14 bases between. The CDR3 coding sequence is TGTGCCAGCAGCGAGACGACAGTAGGCACAGATACGCAGTATTTT. Its protein product is CASSETTVGTDTQYF.

The chain combines TRBV4-3 with TRBJ2-5; maybe TRBD2 (5 bases). This CDR3 spans 16 amino acids. Germline lookup yields CDR1 LGHNA and CDR2 YSLEER. The V end lost 1 base, the J end lost 2 bases, and 14 bases lay between the germline ends. The CDR3 loop is CASSQVGPGSQETQYF. CDR3 bases: TGCGCCAGCAGCCAAGTCGGCCCGGGAAGTCAAGAGACCCAGTACTTC.

This clone was recorded only once. This chain uses TRBV7-2 with TRBJ2-3; 8 bases match TRBD2. The V segment lost 2 bases and the J segment 3 bases; nucleotides outside the gene matches: 4. There are 15 residues in the CDR3. CDR1 and CDR2 from the germline V gene are SGHTA and FQGNSA. CDR3 in amino acids: CASSLNGRGTDTQYF. For the CDR3, the DNA is TGTGCCAGCAGCTTAAACGGGAGGGGGACAGATACGCAGTATTTT.

The CDR3 nucleotides are TGTGCCAGCAGCTGGCAGGGGGGGAACACTGAAGCTTTCTTT. Translated: CASSWQGGNTEAFF. The chain carries TRBV28 and TRBJ1-1; 7 positions agree with TRBD1. This CDR3 has 14 residues. The ends lost 6 bases at V and 1 base at J; junction bases unmatched: 5. Germline CDR1 is MDHEN and CDR2 is SYDVKM.

The chain combines TRBV4-1 with TRBJ1-4; a weak D match, TRBD1 (5 bases). The CDR3 length is 15 residues. CDR1 MGHRA and CDR2 YSYEKL come from the germline V gene. Trimming took 0 bases from V and 5 from J, leaving 10 bases between them. The CDR3 loop is CASSQDLNRNEKLFF. The CDR3 nucleotides are TGCGCCAGCAGCCAAGATCTGAACAGGAATGAAAAACTGTTTTTT.

This chain links TRBV4-3 with TRBJ1-2, with 7 nucleotides matching TRBD1. Germline V gene sequence: CDR1 LGHNA, CDR2 YSLEER. V lost 0 bases to trimming and J lost 2 bases; unmatched junction nucleotides: 3. This CDR3 is 15 amino acids long. In DNA form, the CDR3 reads TGCGCCAGCAGCCAAGAACGACAGGGCAACTATGGCTACACCTTC. It encodes CASSQERQGNYGYTF.

The J gene is TRBJ1-2, the V gene TRBV28; D possibly corresponds to TRBD1 (6 bases). Germline V gene data show CDR1 as MDHEN and CDR2 as SYDVKM. Between the trimmed V and J ends, which lost 3 bases and 2 bases, there was a span of 13 bases. This CDR3 spans 15 amino acids. In DNA, the CDR3 is TGTGCCAGCAGTTTGGGGGGCTTTTCGAACTATGGCTACACCTTC. This gives the protein CASSLGGFSNYGYTF.

The chain joins TRBV6-6 to TRBJ1-2; 7 nucleotides agree with TRBD1. This CDR3 spans 15 amino acids. Trimming cost V 1 base and J 4 bases; bases outside gene matches: 6. Germline CDR1 MNHNY, CDR2 SVGAGI (reference sequence). CDR3 in DNA: TGTGCCAGCAGTTACTTAGTACAGGGGACCTATGGCTACACCTTC. Its translation: CASSYLVQGTYGYTF.

The V call is TRBV28, the J call TRBJ1-6, with D unresolved. This CDR3 is built from 12 residues. Germline assignment: CDR1 MDHEN and CDR2 SYDVKM. The ends were cut back, 5 bases at V and 6 bases at J, with 5 bases in the middle. The CDR3 DNA reads as TGTGCCAGCAGTGAGAGTAATTCACCCCTCCACTTT. Translation: CASSESNSPLHF. The full variable domain, in which reference TRBV28 and TRBJ1-6 provide the parts outside the CDR3, is DVKVTQSSRYLVKRTGEKVFLECVQDMDHENMFWYRQDPGLGLRLIYFSYDVKMKEKGDIPEGYSVSREKKERFSLILESASTNQTSMYLCASSESNSPLHFGNGTRLTVT.

The genes are TRBV6-5 and TRBJ1-3, with no clear D. V lost 6 bases, J lost 2 bases, and 11 bases lay in between. CDR1 and CDR2 (germline): MNHEY, SVGAGI. CDR3 size: 14 residues. Here the CDR3 DNA reads TGTGCCAGCAGGGGTTCGGGGACTGGAAACACCATATATTTT. Translating it yields CASRGSGTGNTIYF.

The chain is built from TRBV5-4 and TRBJ1-1; 7 bases match TRBD1. Germline-derived CDR1 and CDR2 are SGHNT and YYREEE (reference sequence). This CDR3 has 15 residues. The junction had 8 bases not matched to a gene; V was cut back by 5 bases and J by 1 base. CDR3 nucleotides: TGTGCCAGCAGTCCCACCGGGACAGAGAACACTGAAGCTTTCTTT. Protein product: CASSPTGTENTEAFF.

This clone has only one observation. This chain joins TRBV5-1 and TRBJ2-4; 10 bases agree with TRBD2. V gave up 4 bases and J gave up 7 bases; unmatched junction bases: 11. This CDR3 contains 16 residues. The germline V gene encodes CDR1 SGHRS and CDR2 YFSETQ. The CDR3 bases are TGCGCCAGCAGCGGGAGGGGAGCGGGAGGGCCGAACATTCAGTACTTC. Encoded protein: CASSGRGAGGPNIQYF. Variable domain in full (rest from reference TRBV5-1 and TRBJ2-4): KAGVTQTPRYLIKTRGQQVTLSCSPISGHRSVSWYQQTPGQGLQFLFEYFSETQRNKGNFPGRFSGRQFSNSRSEMNVSTLELGDSALYLCASSGRGAGGPNIQYFGAGTRLSVL.

The chain uses TRBV5-1 and TRBJ2-1, with 12 positions matching TRBD2. The germline V gene encodes CDR1 SGHRS and CDR2 YFSETQ. The CDR3 is 15 amino acids. Germline trimming cut 4 bases from V and 7 bases from J; bases unmatched to any gene: 6. The CDR3 region is CASSLLGTSGNEQFF. The DNA of the CDR3 is TGCGCCAGCAGCCTTCTCGGGACTAGCGGGAATGAGCAGTTCTTC. Together with reference TRBV5-1 and TRBJ2-1, the CDR3 gives the full variable domain: KAGVTQTPRYLIKTRGQQVTLSCSPISGHRSVSWYQQTPGQGLQFLFEYFSETQRNKGNFPGRFSGRQFSNSRSEMNVSTLELGDSALYLCASSLLGTSGNEQFFGPGTRLTVL.

The rearrangement joins TRBV30 to TRBJ2-2, with TRBD2 matching over 12 bases. The germline CDR1 and CDR2 sequences are GTSNPN and SVGIG (reference sequence). The V segment lost 1 base and the J segment 5 bases; nucleotides outside the gene matches: 2. CDR3 length: 15 residues. The CDR3 DNA is TGTGCCTGGAGTGGACTAGCGGGAGTTACCGGGGAGCTGTTTTTT. This translates into CAWSGLAGVTGELFF.

This clone was observed a few times. This chain links TRBV30 with TRBJ1-1; D not certain. Germline V gives CDR1 GTSNPN, CDR2 SVGIG (reference sequence). Trimming pared 3 bases from V and 2 bases from J, leaving 7 bases between. The CDR3 consists of 12 residues. Written as DNA, the CDR3 is TGTGCCTGGAGCGTCGTCAACACTGAAGCTTTCTTT. It yields the protein CAWSVVNTEAFF.

The V call is TRBV2, the J call TRBJ2-7; the match to TRBD1 covers 7 bases. CDR3 length equals 14 residues. Germline lookup yields CDR1 SNHLY and CDR2 FYNNEI. V gave up 6 bases and J gave up 7 bases; unmatched junction bases: 12. The DNA of the CDR3 is TGTGCCAGCAGCCCGGGACAGTCCCGCGGGGAGCAGTACTTC. It codes for CASSPGQSRGEQYF.

The chain uses TRBV27 and TRBJ2-1; the match to TRBD2 covers 9 bases. The germline gives CDR1 MNHEY, CDR2 SMNVEV (reference sequence). V shed 5 bases and J 6 bases; nucleotides not matched to a gene: 5. CDR3 length equals 14 residues. The CDR3 sequence is CASSGGRAGNEQFF. Here the CDR3 DNA reads TGTGCCAGCAGTGGCGGGAGGGCGGGCAATGAGCAGTTCTTC.

The chain is built from TRBV18 and TRBJ2-7, with 13 bases identical to TRBD2. The germline V gene encodes CDR1 KGHSH and CDR2 LQKENI. CDR3 length: 15 amino acids. Losses at the gene ends were 2 bases for V and 5 bases for J; bases not matched to a gene: 3. The CDR3 region is CASSPGTSGTHEQYF. The CDR3 DNA follows: TGTGCCAGCTCACCAGGGACTAGCGGGACCCACGAGCAGTACTTC. The whole variable domain, filled in from reference TRBV18 and TRBJ2-7, reads NAGVMQNPRHLVRRRGQEARLRCSPMKGHSHVYWYRQLPEEGLKFMVYLQKENIIDESGMPKERFSAEFPKEGPSILRIQQVVRGDSAAYFCASSPGTSGTHEQYFGPGTRLTVT.

The V gene is TRBV7-2, the J gene TRBJ2-5, with 12 positions matching TRBD2. Germline CDR1 and CDR2: SGHTA and FQGNSA. The CDR3 sequence is 14 residues long. The trim removed 5 bases at V and 5 bases at J, leaving 3 bases unmatched. Here the CDR3 reads CASSVTSGGETQYF. The CDR3 DNA is TGTGCCAGCAGCGTCACTAGCGGGGGGGAGACCCAGTACTTC.

The V call is TRBV14, the J call TRBJ2-5; D may be TRBD1 (5 bases). Germline V lookup: CDR1 SGHDN, CDR2 FVKESK. The CDR3 runs 16 residues. V was trimmed by 1 base and J by 1 base, leaving 13 bases between them. The DNA for the CDR3 is TGTGCCAGCAGCCAAGGGGTCGGCAGGGCCCAAGAGACCCAGTACTTC. This codes for CASSQGVGRAQETQYF.

This chain links TRBV19 with TRBJ2-7; 7 bases map to TRBD2. The CDR3 contains 14 residues. The ends lost 7 bases at V and 2 bases at J; junction bases unmatched: 8. Germline V gene sequence: CDR1 LNHDA, CDR2 SQIVND (reference sequence). The CDR3 DNA reads as TGTGCCAGTAAGCCTAGCGGTACTACCTACGAGCAGTACTTC. Its protein product is CASKPSGTTYEQYF.

The CDR3 DNA reads TGTGCCAGCATCGAACGCGGGGAAAACGAGCAGTACTTC. It specifies CASIERGENEQYF. V is TRBV2 and J is TRBJ2-7, with a tentative D call TRBD2 (6 bases). The V end was cut by 7 bases, the J end by 5 bases, with 15 bases between. Germline V gene lookup returns CDR1 SNHLY and CDR2 FYNNEI. This CDR3 is built from 13 residues.

The chain combines TRBV6-1 with TRBJ1-1, with TRBD1 matching over 9 bases. V was clipped by 0 bases and J by 5 bases; unmatched bases: 7. The CDR3 has 16 residues. In germline, CDR1 is MNHNS, CDR2 SASEGT. This chain's CDR3 is CASSEAGTGRRTEAFF. Written as DNA, the CDR3 is TGTGCCAGCAGTGAAGCTGGGACAGGGCGGCGGACTGAAGCTTTCTTT.